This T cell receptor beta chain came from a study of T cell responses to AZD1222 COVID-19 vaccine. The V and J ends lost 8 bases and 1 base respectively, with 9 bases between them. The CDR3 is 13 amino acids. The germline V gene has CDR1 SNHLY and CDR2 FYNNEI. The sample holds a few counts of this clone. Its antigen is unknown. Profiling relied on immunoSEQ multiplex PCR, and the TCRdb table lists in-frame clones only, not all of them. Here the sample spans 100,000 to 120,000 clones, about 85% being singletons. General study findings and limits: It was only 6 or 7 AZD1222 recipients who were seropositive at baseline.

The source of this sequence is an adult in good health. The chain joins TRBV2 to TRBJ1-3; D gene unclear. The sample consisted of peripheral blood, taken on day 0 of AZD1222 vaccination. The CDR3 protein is CASVKGSGNTIYF. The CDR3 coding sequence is TGTGCCAGCGTTAAAGGGTCTGGAAACACCATATATTTT.